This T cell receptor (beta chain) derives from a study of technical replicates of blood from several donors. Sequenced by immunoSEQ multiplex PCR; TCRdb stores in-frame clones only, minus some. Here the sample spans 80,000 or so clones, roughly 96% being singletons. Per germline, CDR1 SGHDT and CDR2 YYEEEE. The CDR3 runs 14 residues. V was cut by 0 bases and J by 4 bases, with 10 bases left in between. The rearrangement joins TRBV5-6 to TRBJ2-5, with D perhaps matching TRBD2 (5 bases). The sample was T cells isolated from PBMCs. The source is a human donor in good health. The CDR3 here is CASSLVSVGETQYF. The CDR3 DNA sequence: TGTGCCAGCAGCTTGGTTAGCGTAGGAGAGACCCAGTACTTC.